This T cell receptor (beta chain) was identified in a study of T-cell reconstitution after alpha-beta-depleted transplantation in children (dated by TCRdb to 2016 to 2018). With respect to the entire study: Using TCR repertoire profiling, the study quantitatively followed how T-cell immune reconstitution unfolded in children after TCRalphabeta/CD19-depleted allogeneic hematopoietic cell transplantation. Overall results and qualifications from the work: In some patients, high TCRbeta diversity at day 60 was attributed to recipient T cells and intrathymic progenitors that had survived conditioning. Over the following months the frequencies of hyperexpanded clones went down, and after one year T-cell counts and TCRbeta diversity were mostly credited to newly produced T cells. The apparently early alphabetaT-cell count recovery about two months after transplant was reportedly dependent on only several hundred rapidly expanded clones derived from non-depleted graft cells.

Relative to germline, V is 4 bases shorter and J is 7 bases shorter, with 29 bases between their ends. Taken from the germline V gene, the CDR1 and CDR2 loops are SGHRS and YFSETQ. There are 18 amino acids in the CDR3, from cysteine to phenylalanine inclusive. Only the CDR3 DNA stays, 54 bases, in frame from base 1. This clonotype was detected only a few times. Its recognized antigen is unknown. No clone much larger than this one lies a single base away; base qualities are absent. Library prep was done by PCR. TCRdb shows the sequencer as Illumina HiSeq 2500. To normalize quantification of the TCRbeta repertoire, the TCR libraries were built with molecular barcoding that relied on unique molecular identifiers. TCRdb reanalyzed the raw reads on its own, using fastp at Q25 for trimming and MiXCR for clone calling, and kept in-frame beta chains. Records with the same CDR3 protein are collapsed into one entry carrying the most frequent genes and DNA. This sample holds around 960,000 distinct CDR3 sequences; under 30% were observed only once. The top ten hold over 25% of the sample.

This sample's treatment or condition label indicates: allogeneic hematopoietic cell transplantation with graft depleted of TCRalphabeta T cells and CD19 B cells. The children who served as transplant recipients had been given grafts of TCRalphabeta/CD19-depleted allogeneic hematopoietic cells. The chain couples TRBV5-1 to TRBJ1-2; TRBD1 is perhaps the D gene, given 5 matching bases. The TCR comes from a boy younger than two who had a stem cell transplant for SCID, so the T cells may come from the graft donor. The sequenced sample was PBMCs, mostly from graft donor cells, obtained 360 days after TCRalphabeta/CD19-depleted stem cell transplant. Read as DNA, the sequence is TGCGCCAGCAGCCGTGGAGGACTTATCAGGGACGGCATCGGTGGCTACACCTTC. It translates to CASSRGGLIRDGIGGYTF.